This passage covers 14 T cell receptor beta chains from one sample sequenced in a study of blood T cell repertoires in COVID-19. Libraries were prepared by immunoSEQ multiplex PCR; TCRdb keeps only in-frame clonotypes and omits some of them. In the table there are 200,000 to 300,000 clones, around 90% of which are singletons. The sample was peripheral blood. These receptors were obtained from a man between 25 and 39 years old with COVID-19, enrolled during active disease.

This chain joins TRBV7-2 and TRBJ1-3, with a weak D call TRBD1 (5 bases). Per germline, CDR1 SGHTA and CDR2 FQGNSA. This CDR3 is 14 amino acids long. V was trimmed by 3 bases and J by 4 bases, leaving 10 bases between them. The CDR3, as DNA: TGTGCCAGCAGCTTTGGGGGGATCGGAAACACCATATATTTT. This codes for CASSFGGIGNTIYF.

The gene calls are TRBV11-2 and TRBJ2-7, with D hard to call. The V end lost 6 bases, the J end lost 7 bases, and 16 bases lay between the germline ends. The CDR3 loop spans 13 amino acids. CDR1 SGHAT and CDR2 FQNNGV come from the germline V gene. The CDR3 region has the DNA TGTGCCAGCAGACCACAAGTCCACGGGGAGCAGTACTTC. Its protein product is CASRPQVHGEQYF. Combining the CDR3 with reference TRBV11-2 and TRBJ2-7 gives the whole variable domain EAGVAQSPRYKIIEKRQSVAFWCNPISGHATLYWYQQILGQGPKLLIQFQNNGVVDDSQLPKDRFSAERLKGVDSTLKIQPAKLEDSAVYLCASRPQVHGEQYFGPGTRLTVT.

The chain employs TRBV4-1 and TRBJ2-4, with 7 bases aligning to TRBD2. V was pared by 5 bases and J by 6 bases, with 13 bases of the junction left unmatched. There are 16 residues in the CDR3. CDR1 MGHRA and CDR2 YSYEKL come from the germline V gene. The CDR3 nucleotides read TGCGCCAGCAGCACTAGCGTTATCACCGAGATAAACATTCAGTACTTC. This translates into CASSTSVITEINIQYF.

In its sample, this clone was seen once. The CDR3 sequence: CASSNGHPRTDTQYF. CDR3 bases: TGTGCCAGCAGCAACGGTCATCCCCGCACAGATACGCAGTATTTT. The rearrangement joins TRBV21-1 to TRBJ2-3; the table's TRBD2 call for D was not verified on the DNA. TRBV21-1 is noted as a pseudogene. CDR3 length equals 15 residues.

This rearrangement joins TRBV6-5 to TRBJ1-1; 7 bases match TRBD1. The germline CDR1 and CDR2 sequences are MNHEY and SVGAGI. Trimming took 8 bases from V and 5 from J; bases not matched to a gene: 11. CDR3 length equals 14 residues. CDR3 bases: TGTGCCAGCGGGCGAACAGGGGTGGGGACTGAAGCTTTCTTT. It is translated as CASGRTGVGTEAFF.

V and J are TRBV27 and TRBJ2-1; D uncertain. Germline loops: CDR1 MNHEY, CDR2 SMNVEV (reference sequence). CDR3 size: 16 residues. Deletions cut 1 base from V and 0 bases from J, with 10 bases between. CDR3 DNA: TGTGCCAGCAGTTTATACATGACTCTCTCCTACAATGAGCAGTTCTTC. This sequence encodes CASSLYMTLSYNEQFF.

V and J are TRBV4-1 and TRBJ2-2, with TRBD1 matching 8 bases. The J segment lost 1 base and the V segment lost 5 bases, leaving 6 bases of the junction unmatched. The CDR3 spans 16 residues. Germline V gives CDR1 MGHRA, CDR2 YSYEKL. In DNA form, the CDR3 reads TGCGCCAGCAGCTACAGGGGGGTGAGGAACACCGGGGAGCTGTTTTTT. As protein: CASSYRGVRNTGELFF.

The chain has TRBV2 and TRBJ2-2; 11 bases agree with TRBD2. The V segment lost 4 bases and the J segment 0 bases; nucleotides outside the gene matches: 10. The germline CDR1 and CDR2 sequences are SNHLY and FYNNEI. The CDR3 runs to 19 residues. Here the CDR3 DNA reads TGTGCCAGCAGTGCGGCTAGCGGGGGGAGAACTTCGAACACCGGGGAGCTGTTTTTT. Translation: CASSAASGGRTSNTGELFF.

The chain is built from TRBV7-2 and TRBJ1-2; D is unclear. Germline V gene data show CDR1 as SGHTA and CDR2 as FQGNSA. The CDR3 totals 14 residues. Trimming took 1 base from V and 4 from J, leaving 10 bases between them. The CDR3 DNA reads TGTGCCAGCAGCTTAGGACTTCTCAGCTATGGCTACACCTTC. It translates to CASSLGLLSYGYTF.

The J gene is TRBJ1-6, the V gene TRBV5-4, with TRBD1 identical over 7 bases. There are 15 residues in the CDR3. Germline CDR1 is SGHNT and CDR2 is YYREEE (reference sequence). V shed 4 bases and J 5 bases; nucleotides not matched to a gene: 6. The CDR3 sequence is CASSLTGLNNSPLHF. The CDR3 DNA reads TGTGCCAGCAGCCTGACAGGGCTAAATAATTCACCCCTCCACTTT.

Of note for this clone: The same CDR3 arises from other DNA sequences in this sample as well. V is TRBV5-1 and J is TRBJ2-2; perhaps TRBD1 as D (6 bases). V shed 0 bases and J shed 6 bases, with 12 bases lying between them. CDR1 and CDR2 from the germline V gene are SGHRS and YFSETQ. The CDR3 runs 15 residues. The CDR3 coding sequence is TGCGCCAGCAGCTTGGTACAGGGTAACGCCGGGGAGCTGTTTTTT. Its translation: CASSLVQGNAGELFF. Combining the CDR3 with reference TRBV5-1 and TRBJ2-2 gives the whole variable domain KAGVTQTPRYLIKTRGQQVTLSCSPISGHRSVSWYQQTPGQGLQFLFEYFSETQRNKGNFPGRFSGRQFSNSRSEMNVSTLELGDSALYLCASSLVQGNAGELFFGEGSRLTVL.

The rearrangement links TRBV6-1 to TRBJ2-1; 11 bases map to TRBD2. The CDR3 sequence is 15 residues long. Trimming at V came to 0 bases and at J to 7 bases, leaving 2 bases not matched to a gene. Germline CDR1 is MNHNS and CDR2 is SASEGT. The CDR3 nucleotides read TGTGCCAGCAGTGAAGCTAGCGGGGGGGCAAATGAGCAGTTCTTC. Amino acid sequence: CASSEASGGANEQFF.

The V gene is TRBV3-1 (or the pseudogene TRBV3-2), the J gene TRBJ2-1; unclear D gene. The CDR3 runs to 15 residues. Per the germline V gene, CDR1 is LGHDT and CDR2 is YNNKEL (reference sequence). Trimming cost V 4 bases and J 0 bases, with 10 bases left between them. CDR3 coding DNA: TGTGCCAGCAGCCCCTATAAAGTCTCCTACAATGAGCAGTTCTTC. This sequence encodes CASSPYKVSYNEQFF.

The gene calls are TRBV6-5 and TRBJ1-2; D perhaps matches TRBD1 (5 bases). V was cut by 2 bases and J by 1 base, with 8 bases left in between. The CDR3 sequence is 14 residues long. Germline V CDR1 and CDR2: MNHEY, SVGAGI. For the CDR3, the DNA is TGTGCCAGCAGTTACCTCGACAGTAACTATGGCTACACCTTC. It specifies CASSYLDSNYGYTF.